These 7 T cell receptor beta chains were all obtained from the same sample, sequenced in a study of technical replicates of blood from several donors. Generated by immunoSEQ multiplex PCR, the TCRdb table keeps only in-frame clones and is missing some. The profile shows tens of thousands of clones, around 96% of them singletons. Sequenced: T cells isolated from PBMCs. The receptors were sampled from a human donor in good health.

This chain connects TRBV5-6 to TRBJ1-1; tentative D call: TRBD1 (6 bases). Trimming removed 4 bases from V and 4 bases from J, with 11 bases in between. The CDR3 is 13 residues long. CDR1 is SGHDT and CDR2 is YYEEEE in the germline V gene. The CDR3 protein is CASSLAGATEAFF. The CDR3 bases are TGTGCCAGCAGCCTCGCAGGGGCCACTGAAGCTTTCTTT.

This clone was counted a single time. CDR3 coding DNA: TGTGCCAGCAGCCCGGCCCCCGGGGACATCTACGAGCAGTACTTC. It yields the protein CASSPAPGDIYEQYF. The V gene is TRBV2, the J gene TRBJ2-7, with D perhaps TRBD1 (6 bases). CDR1 is SNHLY, CDR2 FYNNEI, per germline. The CDR3 sequence is 15 residues long. V was pared by 6 bases and J by 3 bases, with 18 bases between.

This chain's CDR3 is CASSLVGGGLQETQYF. The CDR3 bases are TGCGCCAGCAGCTTGGTGGGCGGGGGGTTACAAGAGACCCAGTACTTC. V gene TRBV5-1 combines with J gene TRBJ2-5, with TRBD2 matching 8 bases. The CDR3 loop spans 16 amino acids. Trimming took 0 bases from V and 2 from J; bases not matched to a gene: 6. Germline loops: CDR1 SGHRS, CDR2 YFSETQ.

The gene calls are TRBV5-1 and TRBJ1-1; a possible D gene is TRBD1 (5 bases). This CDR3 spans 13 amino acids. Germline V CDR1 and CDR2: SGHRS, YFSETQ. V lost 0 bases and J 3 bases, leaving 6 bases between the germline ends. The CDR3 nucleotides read TGCGCCAGCAGCTTGGGGGGGGACACTGAAGCTTTCTTT. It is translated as CASSLGGDTEAFF.

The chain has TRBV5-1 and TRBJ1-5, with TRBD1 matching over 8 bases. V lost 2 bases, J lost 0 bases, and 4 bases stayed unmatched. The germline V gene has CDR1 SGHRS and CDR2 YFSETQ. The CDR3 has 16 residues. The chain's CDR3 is CASSLTGGNSNQPQHF. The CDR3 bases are TGCGCCAGCAGCTTAACAGGGGGTAATAGCAATCAGCCCCAGCATTTT.

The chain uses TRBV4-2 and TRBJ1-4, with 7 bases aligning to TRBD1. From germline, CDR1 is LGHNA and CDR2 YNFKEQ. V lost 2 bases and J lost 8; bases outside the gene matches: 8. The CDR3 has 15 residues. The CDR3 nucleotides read TGTGCCAGCAGCCAATCTAAAGGACAGGAAGAAAAACTGTTTTTT. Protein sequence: CASSQSKGQEEKLFF.

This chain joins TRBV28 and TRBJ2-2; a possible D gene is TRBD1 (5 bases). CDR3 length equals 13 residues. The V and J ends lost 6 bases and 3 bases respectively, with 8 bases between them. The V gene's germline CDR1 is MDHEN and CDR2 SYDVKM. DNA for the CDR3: TGTGCCAGCAGCAGGGTTTACACCGGGGAGCTGTTTTTT. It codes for CASSRVYTGELFF.